Shown below are 32 T cell receptor beta chains from a single sample sequenced in a study of shared clonotypes between healthy human individuals. Measured with immunoSEQ multiplex PCR; TCRdb has only the in-frame clones, and not every one. This table has some 1,400,000 clones, roughly 96% appearing once. Sample: naive CD4+ T cells sorted from blood. As to subset: CD45RA+ positively selected. The receptors here all came from a man in his thirties or forties in good health.

V gene TRBV2 combines with J gene TRBJ1-2, with D unresolved. CDR3 length: 15 residues. V lost 8 bases, J lost 0 bases, and 16 bases lay in between. Germline V gene sequence: CDR1 SNHLY, CDR2 FYNNEI. The CDR3 region is CASGGSPFANYGYTF. In nucleotides, the CDR3 is TGTGCCAGCGGAGGTTCCCCCTTTGCTAACTATGGCTACACCTTC.

On this clone itself: Other DNA sequences in the sample encode the same CDR3. The chain couples TRBV28 to TRBJ2-1, with D possibly being TRBD2 (6 bases). The CDR3 runs 13 residues. Germline values: CDR1 MDHEN, CDR2 SYDVKM. Between the trimmed V and J ends, which lost 5 bases and 6 bases, there was a span of 11 bases. CDR3 loop: CASSLLAINEQFF. Here the CDR3 DNA reads TGTGCCAGCAGTCTACTAGCAATCAATGAGCAGTTCTTC.

This rearrangement joins TRBV5-1 to TRBJ2-3; D ambiguous. The V end was cut by 0 bases, the J end by 0 bases, with 14 bases between. Germline V gene data show CDR1 as SGHRS and CDR2 as YFSETQ. This CDR3 comprises 17 residues. CDR3 protein: CASSLGGSVPSTDTQYF. In nucleotides, the CDR3 is TGCGCCAGCAGCTTGGGCGGTTCGGTCCCCAGCACAGATACGCAGTATTTT.

On this clone: Other DNA sequences in this sample translate to the same CDR3. The chain combines TRBV9 with TRBJ2-1; 7 positions agree with TRBD2. J was trimmed by 0 bases and V by 0 bases; bases with no gene match: 6. CDR3 size: 17 residues. Per germline, CDR1 SGDLS and CDR2 YYNGEE. The CDR3 loop reads CASSVGAGGSSYNEQFF. The DNA for the CDR3 is TGTGCCAGCAGCGTAGGGGCTGGCGGGAGCTCCTACAATGAGCAGTTCTTC.

The chain joins TRBV10-1 to TRBJ2-5; a possible D gene is TRBD2 (5 bases). The CDR3 consists of 14 residues. The V end was cut by 0 bases, the J end by 2 bases, with 7 bases between. Germline CDR1 reads WNHNN; CDR2 reads SYGVQD (reference sequence). As DNA, the CDR3 is TGCGCCAGCAGTGAGTCCGGGAAACAAGAGACCCAGTACTTC. Protein product: CASSESGKQETQYF.

This clone has just one count. This chain uses TRBV20-1 with TRBJ2-1; no clear D. The germline V gene encodes CDR1 DFQATT and CDR2 SNEGSKA (reference sequence). The CDR3 covers 11 residues. V was clipped by 3 bases and J by 6 bases, with 6 bases between them. DNA of the CDR3: TGCAGTGCTAGTAGAATCAATGAGCAGTTCTTC. It yields the protein CSASRINEQFF.

V gene TRBV28 combines with J gene TRBJ2-5; D uncertain. Germline V CDR1 and CDR2: MDHEN, SYDVKM. V was clipped by 6 bases and J by 2 bases, with 19 bases between them. The CDR3 is 16 amino acids. The CDR3 region has the DNA TGTGCCAGCAGCCGCGCTGGCGGAGCTCGTCAAGAGACCCAGTACTTC. Translation gives CASSRAGGARQETQYF.

The gene calls are TRBV7-8 and TRBJ2-1; 13 bases align to TRBD2. The germline V gene encodes CDR1 SGHVS and CDR2 FQNEAQ. The CDR3 length is 17 residues. Trimming at V came to 0 bases and at J to 5 bases, leaving 4 bases not matched to a gene. DNA for the CDR3: TGTGCCAGCAGCTTAGCGCAAGGGACTAGCGGGAACAATGAGCAGTTCTTC. Amino acid sequence: CASSLAQGTSGNNEQFF.

The chain is built from TRBV9 and TRBJ2-6, with 11 bases aligning to TRBD2. This CDR3 has 18 amino acids. The J segment lost 0 bases and the V segment lost 4 bases, leaving 6 bases of the junction unmatched. Germline assignment: CDR1 SGDLS and CDR2 YYNGEE. CDR3 DNA: TGTGCCAGCAGCCCCGGGACTAGCGGAACCTCTGGGGCCAACGTCCTGACTTTC. It yields the protein CASSPGTSGTSGANVLTF.

The chain carries TRBV10-3 and TRBJ2-7; D gene unclear. The CDR3 loop spans 15 amino acids. Trimming took off 3 bases at V and 7 bases at J, with 19 bases between the two ends. Per germline, CDR1 ENHRY and CDR2 SYGVKD. CDR3 amino acids: CAISDYRVSLNEQYF. The CDR3, as DNA: TGTGCCATCAGTGACTACCGCGTCTCCCTCAATGAGCAGTACTTC.

The chain carries TRBV28 and TRBJ2-2, with 7 nucleotides matching TRBD2. The J segment lost 0 bases and the V segment lost 3 bases, leaving 7 bases of the junction unmatched. The CDR3 totals 17 residues. CDR1 and CDR2 (germline): MDHEN, SYDVKM. This CDR3 reads CASSFIWGLPNTGELFF. CDR3 coding DNA: TGTGCCAGCAGTTTTATCTGGGGACTACCGAACACCGGGGAGCTGTTTTTT.

V gene TRBV5-1 combines with J gene TRBJ2-3, with D maybe TRBD2 (5 bases). The length of the CDR3 is 16 residues. V lost 3 bases and J lost 1, with 15 bases in between. Germline V gives CDR1 SGHRS, CDR2 YFSETQ. The CDR3 sequence: CASSSYTGTGTDTQYF. The CDR3 DNA sequence: TGCGCCAGCAGCTCATATACGGGAACCGGCACAGATACGCAGTATTTT. Full variable domain (missing parts from reference TRBV5-1 and TRBJ2-3): KAGVTQTPRYLIKTRGQQVTLSCSPISGHRSVSWYQQTPGQGLQFLFEYFSETQRNKGNFPGRFSGRQFSNSRSEMNVSTLELGDSALYLCASSSYTGTGTDTQYFGPGTRLTVL.

The chain recombines TRBV28 with TRBJ1-5, with no clear D. The germline CDR1 and CDR2 sequences are MDHEN and SYDVKM. This CDR3 comprises 14 residues. V lost 4 bases, J lost 3 bases, and 10 bases lay in between. The CDR3 region is CASSSRRNNQPQHF. The CDR3 DNA is TGTGCCAGCAGTTCCCGGAGGAACAATCAGCCCCAGCATTTT.

About this clone itself: The same CDR3 also results from other DNA sequences found in this sample. The rearrangement links TRBV5-1 to TRBJ2-3; a weak D match, TRBD2 (6 bases). V lost 0 bases, J lost 5 bases, and 10 bases lay in between. CDR3 length: 14 residues. CDR1 is SGHRS and CDR2 is YFSETQ in the germline V gene. The CDR3 region is CASSLGGVGDTQYF. The CDR3 DNA reads as TGCGCCAGCAGCTTGGGCGGGGTCGGAGATACGCAGTATTTT.

The chain carries TRBV7-2 and TRBJ2-2, with D unclear. The CDR3 runs to 15 residues. The germline V gene encodes CDR1 SGHTA and CDR2 FQGNSA. Between the trimmed V and J ends, which lost 5 bases and 0 bases, there was a span of 10 bases. CDR3 in DNA: TGTGCCAGCAGCCCGAGACGGACGAACACCGGGGAGCTGTTTTTT. As protein: CASSPRRTNTGELFF.

Only one count was recorded for this clone. The rearrangement links TRBV5-1 to TRBJ2-3; D is possibly TRBD1 or TRBD2 (6 bases each). The CDR3 contains 15 residues. The V and J ends lost 5 bases and 6 bases respectively, with 19 bases between them. Germline CDR1 is SGHRS and CDR2 is YFSETQ. As DNA, the CDR3 is TGCGCCAGCAGTCAAAGCCCTGGGGGGCCGGATACGCAGTATTTT. It encodes CASSQSPGGPDTQYF.

V usage is TRBV30 and J usage is TRBJ2-2; no firm D call. The CDR3 length is 12 residues. Trimming took off 1 base at V and 6 bases at J, with 6 bases between the two ends. Germline loops: CDR1 GTSNPN, CDR2 SVGIG (reference sequence). This CDR3 reads CAWSEGSGELFF. In DNA, the CDR3 is TGTGCCTGGAGTGAAGGGTCCGGGGAGCTGTTTTTT.

V gene TRBV6-5 combines with J gene TRBJ2-1; no reliable D call. The germline CDR1 and CDR2 sequences are MNHEY and SVGAGI. The CDR3 extends over 16 amino acids. The germline V and J ends were trimmed by 0 bases and 6 bases, with 15 bases remaining between them. The CDR3 sequence is CASSYSIYSDVNEQFF. The CDR3 DNA sequence: TGTGCCAGCAGTTACTCGATCTATAGTGACGTCAATGAGCAGTTCTTC.

The chain uses TRBV9 and TRBJ1-4; D is unclear. The CDR3 runs to 14 residues. Germline V lookup: CDR1 SGDLS, CDR2 YYNGEE. Trimming stripped 0 bases from V and 7 bases from J, with 10 bases between. Here the CDR3 reads CASSVDGFGEKLFF. CDR3 bases: TGTGCCAGCAGCGTAGATGGCTTTGGTGAAAAACTGTTTTTT.

The V gene is TRBV4-1, the J gene TRBJ2-1; possibly TRBD1 or TRBD2 for D (5 bases each). V shed 7 bases and J shed 15 bases, with 19 bases lying between them. Germline loops: CDR1 MGHRA, CDR2 YSYEKL. This CDR3 has 12 residues. CDR3 sequence reads: CASIPPGASRFF. CDR3 coding DNA: TGCGCCAGCATTCCCCCCGGGGCGTCCCGGTTCTTC.

With respect to this clone: A junction boundary mismatches the germline segment, possibly from a read error. The V and J genes are TRBV2 and TRBJ1-5; no clear D. There are 12 residues in the CDR3. Germline V gene lookup returns CDR1 SNHLY and CDR2 FYNNEI. The CDR3 nucleotides are TGTACCAGCAGTCCCAGAGGTCAGCCCCAGCATTTT. Protein sequence: CTSSPRGQPQHF.

This chain uses TRBV6-5 with TRBJ2-7; 8 nucleotides agree with TRBD2. This CDR3 has 13 amino acids. Germline CDR1 is MNHEY and CDR2 is SVGAGI. Losses at the gene ends were 7 bases for V and 6 bases for J; bases not matched to a gene: 8. The CDR3, as DNA: TGTGCCAGCACAGGGACTAGTCCGGGCGAGCAGTACTTC. It translates to CASTGTSPGEQYF.

CDR3 nucleotide sequence: TGTGCCAGCAGCTTAGGATTGGCAGGGGGCGAAGAAAAACTGTTTTTT. This sequence encodes CASSLGLAGGEEKLFF. The chain links TRBV7-2 to TRBJ1-4; 8 bases are shared with TRBD1. This CDR3 spans 16 amino acids. Trimming removed 1 base from V and 8 bases from J; junction bases left unmatched: 9. CDR1 is SGHTA and CDR2 is FQGNSA in the germline V gene.

As regards this clone: Its ends do not fully match the called genes, so a read error is possible. The genes are TRBV15 and TRBJ2-3; a weak D match, TRBD1 (6 bases). Germline V gene lookup returns CDR1 LNHNV and CDR2 YYDKDF (reference sequence). The CDR3 length is 11 residues. The CDR3 sequence is CATSIRDKRHF. The CDR3 DNA follows: TGTGCCACCTCAATTCGGGACAAGAGGCATTTT. Full variable domain (rest looked up from reference TRBV15 and TRBJ2-3): DAMVIQNPRYQVTQFGKPVTLSCSQTLNHNVMYWYQQKSSQAPKLLFHYYDKDFNNEADTPDNFQSRRPNTSFCFLDIRSPGLGDTAMYLCATSIRDKRHFGPGTRLTVL.

This chain joins TRBV14 and TRBJ1-3, with D possibly TRBD1 on 5 matching bases. CDR3 length: 14 residues. Germline CDR1 reads SGHDN; CDR2 reads FVKESK. V was trimmed by 4 bases and J by 0 bases, leaving 7 bases between them. The CDR3 protein is CASSRDYSGNTIYF. Here the CDR3 DNA reads TGTGCCAGCAGCCGGGACTACTCTGGAAACACCATATATTTT.

This sequence joins TRBV10-3 and TRBJ2-1, with 9 bases identical to TRBD1. This CDR3 has 15 amino acids. CDR1 is ENHRY, CDR2 SYGVKD, per germline. V was pared by 11 bases and J by 8 bases, with 16 bases of the junction left unmatched. The CDR3 sequence is CASTGTGFLDHEQFF. CDR3 DNA: TGTGCCTCAACCGGGACAGGGTTTTTAGATCATGAGCAGTTCTTC.

A single count supports this clone. CDR3 coding DNA: TGTGCCAGCAGTTTCCCGCCTATCAACGAGCAGTACTTC. It is translated as CASSFPPINEQYF. This chain uses TRBV28 with TRBJ2-7, with D hard to call. The CDR3 is 13 amino acids. Trimming cost V 3 bases and J 5 bases, with 11 bases left between them. Germline loops: CDR1 MDHEN, CDR2 SYDVKM. The full variable domain, with the rest looked up from reference TRBV28 and TRBJ2-7, is DVKVTQSSRYLVKRTGEKVFLECVQDMDHENMFWYRQDPGLGLRLIYFSYDVKMKEKGDIPEGYSVSREKKERFSLILESASTNQTSMYLCASSFPPINEQYFGPGTRLTVT.

CDR3 protein: CASSLFLGLGGQQAFF. The CDR3 DNA sequence: TGTGCCAGCAGTTTATTTCTCGGTTTAGGGGGACAGCAAGCTTTCTTT. The rearrangement links TRBV28 to TRBJ1-1; TRBD1 matches 7 bases. The CDR3 has 16 amino acids. V lost 1 base, J lost 9 bases, and 14 bases stayed unmatched. Looked up from germline, CDR1 is MDHEN and CDR2 is SYDVKM.

The V call is TRBV27, the J call TRBJ1-5; D is unresolved. Germline CDR1 MNHEY, CDR2 SMNVEV (reference sequence). The V and J ends lost 2 bases and 2 bases respectively, with 7 bases between them. The CDR3 consists of 14 residues. The CDR3 bases are TGTGCCAGCAGTTTAGTATCGGGCAATCAGCCCCAGCATTTT. Translating it yields CASSLVSGNQPQHF.

The rearrangement uses TRBV9 and TRBJ2-2, with 7 bases fitting TRBD1. The CDR3 covers 15 residues. The V gene end was trimmed by 0 bases and the J gene end by 5 bases; junction bases not matched to a gene: 4. Per the germline V gene, CDR1 is SGDLS and CDR2 is YYNGEE. The CDR3 coding sequence is TGTGCCAGCAGCGTAGGGCAGGGGGTAACCGGGGAGCTGTTTTTT. It encodes CASSVGQGVTGELFF.

This clone was found once. This chain uses TRBV30 with TRBJ2-7; unclear D gene. Germline lookup yields CDR1 GTSNPN and CDR2 SVGIG (reference sequence). The length of the CDR3 is 11 residues. V was clipped by 0 bases and J by 6 bases, with 6 bases between them. The CDR3 DNA reads TGTGCCTGGAGTGTAATGATCGAGCAGTACTTC. It encodes CAWSVMIEQYF.

The CDR3 coding sequence is TGCGCCAGCAGCTTGGAAAGGGCAGATACGCAGTATTTT. Protein: CASSLERADTQYF. The rearrangement joins TRBV5-1 to TRBJ2-3; D ambiguous. This CDR3 contains 13 residues. Germline CDR1 is SGHRS and CDR2 is YFSETQ. Trimming stripped 0 bases from V and 4 bases from J, with 6 bases between.